This entry lists 16 T cell receptor beta chains sequenced from one sample in a study of control samples from healthy donors and cancer patients. Using immunoSEQ multiplex PCR, the repertoire was profiled, and TCRdb retains in-frame clones only, with some absent. The repertoire consists of about 94,000 clones, with 90% occurring once and the leading ten covering over 3%. Input material: blood. The receptors here all came from a woman aged 18-29 years in good health.

This chain joins TRBV7-4 and TRBJ2-7, with TRBD2 as a possible D gene (7 bases). This CDR3 is built from 20 residues. V was pared by 6 bases and J by 2 bases, with 32 bases between. CDR1 and CDR2 from the germline V gene are SGHVT and SQSDAQ. The CDR3 DNA sequence: TGTGCCAGCAGTTACAGTTGTGGCGGGGGCGCAGGGATAAAGACCTACGAGCAGTACTTC. Protein product: CASSYSCGGGAGIKTYEQYF.

The chain has TRBV2 and TRBJ1-5, with a tentative D call TRBD1 (6 bases). The CDR3 totals 13 residues. CDR1 and CDR2 from the germline V gene are SNHLY and FYNNEI. V lost 8 bases and J lost 9, with 17 bases in between. The CDR3 DNA sequence: TGTGCCAGCGGTAGGGGGGAAAGGCCGCCCCAGCATTTT. It translates to CASGRGERPPQHF.

This chain links TRBV7-2 with TRBJ2-5, with a weak D call TRBD1 (6 bases). The CDR3 extends over 13 amino acids. V was clipped by 5 bases and J by 3 bases, with 10 bases between them. Germline V gives CDR1 SGHTA, CDR2 FQGNSA. The DNA of the CDR3 is TGTGCCAGCAGCCGGAGGACAGAAGAGACCCAGTACTTC. It yields the protein CASSRRTEETQYF.

The gene calls are TRBV2 and TRBJ2-7; 10 bases agree with TRBD1. CDR1 and CDR2 (germline): SNHLY, FYNNEI. There are 13 residues in the CDR3. Losses at the gene ends were 6 bases for V and 10 bases for J; bases not matched to a gene: 9. The DNA for the CDR3 is TGTGCCAGCAGGGGGACAGGGGCTCGTGCTCAGTACTTC. Its protein is CASRGTGARAQYF.

This sequence joins TRBV2 and TRBJ2-5; possibly TRBD1 or TRBD2 for D (5 bases each). With 8 bases removed from V and 5 bases from J, the gap between germline ends came to 12 bases. The CDR3 consists of 12 residues. The germline V gene encodes CDR1 SNHLY and CDR2 FYNNEI. DNA for the CDR3: TGTGCCAGCCTGGGGGATGGGGAGACCCAGTACTTC. This translates into CASLGDGETQYF.

This clone was counted between two and nine times. The rearrangement joins TRBV19 to TRBJ1-2; TRBD1 matches at 9 bases. The CDR3 sequence is 15 residues long. From germline, CDR1 is LNHDA and CDR2 SQIVND (reference sequence). V lost 4 bases and J lost 0; bases outside the gene matches: 3. CDR3 sequence reads: CASSTQGAANYGYTF. CDR3 bases: TGTGCCAGTAGTACACAGGGGGCAGCTAACTATGGCTACACCTTC.

This chain joins TRBV6-5 and TRBJ1-2; TRBD1 is a possible D gene (6 bases). The V and J ends lost 5 bases and 4 bases respectively, with 11 bases between them. The CDR3 has 13 residues. Germline V gives CDR1 MNHEY, CDR2 SVGAGI. The CDR3 nucleotides are TGTGCCAGCAGTACAGGGTCCTTCTATGGCTACACCTTC. Residues: CASSTGSFYGYTF.

The chain couples TRBV3-1 (or the pseudogene TRBV3-2) to TRBJ2-7; maybe TRBD2 (5 bases). V was clipped by 1 base and J by 2 bases, with 9 bases between them. CDR1 is LGHDT, CDR2 YNNKEL, per germline (reference sequence). This CDR3 contains 14 residues. The chain's CDR3 is CASSQGPGTYEQYF. DNA of the CDR3: TGTGCCAGCAGCCAAGGACCGGGAACCTACGAGCAGTACTTC.

V and J are TRBV5-1 and TRBJ1-2, with a weak D call TRBD1 (5 bases). Trimming pared 1 base from V and 4 bases from J, leaving 11 bases between. Germline CDR1 and CDR2: SGHRS and YFSETQ. The CDR3 loop spans 14 amino acids. CDR3 protein: CASSLNEGSYGYTF. The CDR3 nucleotides are TGCGCCAGCAGCTTGAACGAGGGGTCCTATGGCTACACCTTC.

V gene TRBV6-6 combines with J gene TRBJ1-1; a possible D gene is TRBD1 (5 bases). The CDR3 sequence is 16 residues long. V was cut by 6 bases and J by 4 bases, with 21 bases left in between. CDR1 and CDR2 from the germline V gene are MNHNY and SVGAGI (reference sequence). The CDR3 spells CASRTAPKTEFTEAFF. DNA for the CDR3: TGTGCCAGCAGGACTGCCCCCAAGACAGAGTTCACTGAAGCTTTCTTT.

The chain links TRBV7-9 to TRBJ1-2, with D possibly TRBD1 on 5 matching bases. From germline, CDR1 is SEHNR and CDR2 FQNEAQ (reference sequence). V was cut by 4 bases and J by 0 bases, with 15 bases left in between. The CDR3 runs 16 residues. The CDR3 loop reads CASSWASGGANYGYTF. CDR3 nucleotides: TGTGCCAGCAGCTGGGCCTCCGGGGGGGCTAACTATGGCTACACCTTC.

This chain joins TRBV18 and TRBJ2-7; 11 bases align to TRBD2. CDR3 size: 15 residues. The junction had 2 bases not matched to a gene; V was cut back by 0 bases and J by 4 bases. From germline, CDR1 is KGHSH and CDR2 LQKENI. CDR3 nucleotides: TGTGCCAGCTCACCACCGACTAGCGGGGCGTACGAGCAGTACTTC. As protein: CASSPPTSGAYEQYF.

The chain carries TRBV25-1 and TRBJ2-2, with D perhaps TRBD1 (7 bases). V shed 3 bases and J shed 8 bases, with 10 bases lying between them. CDR1 is MGHDK, CDR2 SYGVNS, per germline. The CDR3 is made up of 13 amino acids. The CDR3 reads CASSDAGQGELFF. The CDR3 region has the DNA TGTGCCAGCAGTGACGCGGGACAGGGGGAGCTGTTTTTT.

V and J are TRBV4-1 and TRBJ2-5; 8 bases are a match to TRBD1. CDR1 and CDR2 (germline): MGHRA, YSYEKL. The CDR3 contains 17 residues. V lost 2 bases and J lost 4; bases outside the gene matches: 12. The CDR3 nucleotides are TGCGCCAGCAGCCAACTCCCCGGACAGGGAGGTAGAGAGACCCAGTACTTC. Its protein is CASSQLPGQGGRETQYF.

The gene calls are TRBV6-6 and TRBJ2-1, with a possible D match to TRBD2 (5 bases). The germline CDR1 and CDR2 sequences are MNHNY and SVGAGI (reference sequence). The CDR3 has 13 amino acids. The ends were cut back, 6 bases at V and 12 bases at J, with 18 bases in the middle. CDR3 sequence reads: CASSATGEGRQFF. CDR3 DNA sequence: TGTGCCAGCAGCGCCACCGGGGAAGGCAGGCAGTTCTTC.

The V and J genes are TRBV11-2 and TRBJ1-1, with TRBD1 identical over 7 bases. The CDR3 has 14 amino acids. Looked up from germline, CDR1 is SGHAT and CDR2 is FQNNGV. V was pared by 5 bases and J by 3 bases, with 6 bases of the junction left unmatched. In DNA form, the CDR3 reads TGTGCCAGCAGCCGGACAGGTCTTGACACTGAAGCTTTCTTT. Protein: CASSRTGLDTEAFF.